This T cell receptor (beta chain) emerged from a study of long-term antiretroviral therapy in people with HIV. It was version v3.0 of the immunoSEQ assay that was run at survey level. Assay: immunoSEQ multiplex PCR; the TCRdb copy retains only in-frame clones and omits some. The sample holds some 33,000 clones, 95% to 96% seen once. CDR1 SGHVS and CDR2 FNYEAQ come from the germline V gene. Trimming pared 3 bases from V and 2 bases from J, leaving 21 bases between. The CDR3 runs 18 residues. In its sample, this clone was seen once. The genes are TRBV7-6 and TRBJ2-3, with D possibly matching TRBD2 (6 bases). The origin of this receptor is a man aged 25 to 45 with HIV. The sequencing here drew on unsorted PBMCs, taken roughly 6.4 years after starting antiretroviral therapy. The CDR3: CASSLSPEERAITDTQYF. CDR3 bases: TGTGCCAGCAGCTTGTCCCCAGAGGAGCGGGCAATCACAGATACGCAGTATTTT.